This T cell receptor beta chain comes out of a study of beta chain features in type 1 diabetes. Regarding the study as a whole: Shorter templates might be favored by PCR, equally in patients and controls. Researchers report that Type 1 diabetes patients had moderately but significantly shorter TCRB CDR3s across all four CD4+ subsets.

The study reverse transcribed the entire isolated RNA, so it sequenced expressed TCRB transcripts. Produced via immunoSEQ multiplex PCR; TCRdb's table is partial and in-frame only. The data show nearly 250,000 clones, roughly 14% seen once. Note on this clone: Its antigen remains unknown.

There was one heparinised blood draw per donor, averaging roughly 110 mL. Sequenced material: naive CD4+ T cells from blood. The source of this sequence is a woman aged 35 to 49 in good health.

The CDR3 bases are TGCGCCAGCAGCCTTGACAGGGTAGGGACCGGGGAGCTGTTTTTT. It translates to CASSLDRVGTGELFF. The rearrangement uses TRBV5-1 and TRBJ2-2, with 7 bases lining up with TRBD1. Germline-derived CDR1 and CDR2 are SGHRS and YFSETQ. The V segment lost 4 bases and the J segment 5 bases; nucleotides outside the gene matches: 8. CDR3 length: 15 amino acids. The complete variable domain, with remaining parts taken from reference TRBV5-1 and TRBJ2-2, reads KAGVTQTPRYLIKTRGQQVTLSCSPISGHRSVSWYQQTPGQGLQFLFEYFSETQRNKGNFPGRFSGRQFSNSRSEMNVSTLELGDSALYLCASSLDRVGTGELFFGEGSRLTVL.